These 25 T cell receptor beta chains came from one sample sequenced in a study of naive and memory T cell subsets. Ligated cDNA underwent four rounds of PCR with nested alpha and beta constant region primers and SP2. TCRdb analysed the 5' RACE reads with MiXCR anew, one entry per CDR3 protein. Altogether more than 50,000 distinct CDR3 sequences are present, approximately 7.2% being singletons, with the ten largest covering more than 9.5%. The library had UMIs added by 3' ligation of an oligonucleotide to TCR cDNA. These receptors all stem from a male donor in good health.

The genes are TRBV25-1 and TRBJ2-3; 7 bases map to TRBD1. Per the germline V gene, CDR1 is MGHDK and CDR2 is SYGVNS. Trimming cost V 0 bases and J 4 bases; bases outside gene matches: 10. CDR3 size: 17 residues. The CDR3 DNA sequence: TGTGCCAGCAGTGAATATCAGGGGGTAGGTTCGGCAGATACGCAGTATTTT. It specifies CASSEYQGVGSADTQYF.

The CDR3 sequence: CSVTEVYEQYF. The DNA of the CDR3 is TGCAGCGTGACGGAGGTTTACGAGCAGTACTTC. This chain joins TRBV29-1 and TRBJ2-7, with TRBD2 as a possible D gene (5 bases). The CDR3 spans 11 residues. Trimming left V 6 bases short and J 4 bases short, with 10 bases between. The germline V gene encodes CDR1 SQVTM and CDR2 ANQGSEA.

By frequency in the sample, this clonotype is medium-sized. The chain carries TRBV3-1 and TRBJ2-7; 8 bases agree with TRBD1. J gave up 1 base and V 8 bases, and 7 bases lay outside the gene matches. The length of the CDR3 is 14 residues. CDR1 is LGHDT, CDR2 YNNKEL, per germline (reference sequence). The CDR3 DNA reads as TGTGCCAGCGGAGGGGACAGGAATTCCTACGAGCAGTACTTC. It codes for CASGGDRNSYEQYF.

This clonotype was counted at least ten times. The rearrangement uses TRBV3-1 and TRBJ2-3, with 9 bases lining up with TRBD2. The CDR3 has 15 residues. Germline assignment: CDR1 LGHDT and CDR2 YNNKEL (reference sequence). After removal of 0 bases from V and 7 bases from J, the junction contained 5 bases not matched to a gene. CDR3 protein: CASSQEISGSNTQYF. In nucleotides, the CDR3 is TGTGCCAGCAGCCAAGAGATTAGCGGGAGTAATACGCAGTATTTT.

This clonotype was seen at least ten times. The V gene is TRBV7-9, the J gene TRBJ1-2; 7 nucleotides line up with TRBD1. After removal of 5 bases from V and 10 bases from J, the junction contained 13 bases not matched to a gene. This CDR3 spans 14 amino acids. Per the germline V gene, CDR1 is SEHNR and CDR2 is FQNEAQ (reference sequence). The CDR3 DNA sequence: TGTGCCAGCAGCAGATCAGGGGGTAGCCGCGTCTACACCTTC. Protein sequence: CASSRSGGSRVYTF.

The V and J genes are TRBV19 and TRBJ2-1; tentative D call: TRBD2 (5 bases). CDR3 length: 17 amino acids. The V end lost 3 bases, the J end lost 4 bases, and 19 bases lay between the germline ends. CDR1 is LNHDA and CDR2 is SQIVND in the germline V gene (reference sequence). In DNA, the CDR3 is TGTGCCAGTAGTATTTCGGGCGGGTCCTATGGTTACAATGAGCAGTTCTTC. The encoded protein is CASSISGGSYGYNEQFF. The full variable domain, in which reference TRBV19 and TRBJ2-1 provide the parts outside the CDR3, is DGGITQSPKYLFRKEGQNVTLSCEQNLNHDAMYWYRQDPGQGLRLIYYSQIVNDFQKGDIAEGYSVSREKKESFPLTVTSAQKNPTAFYLCASSISGGSYGYNEQFFGPGTRLTVL.

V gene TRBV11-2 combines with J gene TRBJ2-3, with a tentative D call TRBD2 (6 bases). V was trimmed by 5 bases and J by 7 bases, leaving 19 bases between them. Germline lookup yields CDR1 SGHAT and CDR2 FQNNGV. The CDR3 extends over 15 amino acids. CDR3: CASSAGSSWGNTQYF. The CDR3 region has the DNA TGTGCCAGCAGCGCCGGGAGTAGTTGGGGGAATACGCAGTATTTT.

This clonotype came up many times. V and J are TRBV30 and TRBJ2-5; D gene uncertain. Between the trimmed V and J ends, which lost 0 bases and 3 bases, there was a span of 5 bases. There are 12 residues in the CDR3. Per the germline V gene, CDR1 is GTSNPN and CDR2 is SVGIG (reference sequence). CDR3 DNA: TGTGCCTGGAGTGTAACCGAAGAGACCCAGTACTTC. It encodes CAWSVTEETQYF.

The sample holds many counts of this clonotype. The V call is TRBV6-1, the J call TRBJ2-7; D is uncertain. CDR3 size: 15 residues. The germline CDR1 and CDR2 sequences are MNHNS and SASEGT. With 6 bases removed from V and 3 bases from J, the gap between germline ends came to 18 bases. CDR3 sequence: CASRGTEPTFYEQYF. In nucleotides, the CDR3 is TGTGCCAGCAGGGGCACAGAGCCTACGTTCTACGAGCAGTACTTC.

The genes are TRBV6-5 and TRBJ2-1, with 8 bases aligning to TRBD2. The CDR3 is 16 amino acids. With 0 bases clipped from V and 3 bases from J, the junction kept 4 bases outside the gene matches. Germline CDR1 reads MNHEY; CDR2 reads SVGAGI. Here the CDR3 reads CASSYSAGVYYNEQFF. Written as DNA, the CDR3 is TGTGCCAGCAGTTACTCAGCGGGAGTCTACTACAATGAGCAGTTCTTC.

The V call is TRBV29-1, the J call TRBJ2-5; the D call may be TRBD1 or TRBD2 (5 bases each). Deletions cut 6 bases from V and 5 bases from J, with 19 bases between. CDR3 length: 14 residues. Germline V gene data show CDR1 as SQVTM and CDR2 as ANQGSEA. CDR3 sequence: CSVEVGVGLETQYF. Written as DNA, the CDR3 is TGCAGCGTAGAGGTGGGGGTTGGACTGGAGACCCAGTACTTC.

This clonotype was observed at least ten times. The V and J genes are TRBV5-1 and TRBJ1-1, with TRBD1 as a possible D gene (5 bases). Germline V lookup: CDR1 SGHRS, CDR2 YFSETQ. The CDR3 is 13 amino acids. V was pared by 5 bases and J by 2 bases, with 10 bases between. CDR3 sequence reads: CASRGDGNTEAFF. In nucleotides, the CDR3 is TGCGCCAGCAGGGGGGACGGAAACACTGAAGCTTTCTTT. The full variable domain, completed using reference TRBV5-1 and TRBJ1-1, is KAGVTQTPRYLIKTRGQQVTLSCSPISGHRSVSWYQQTPGQGLQFLFEYFSETQRNKGNFPGRFSGRQFSNSRSEMNVSTLELGDSALYLCASRGDGNTEAFFGQGTRLTVV.

The CDR3: CASSQGRPRTGRAEQYF. CDR3 nucleotides: TGTGCCAGCAGCCAAGGCCGGCCCCGGACAGGGAGGGCCGAGCAGTACTTC. This chain connects TRBV3-1 to TRBJ2-7; TRBD1 might be the D (8 bases). Germline loops: CDR1 LGHDT, CDR2 YNNKEL (reference sequence). Trimming took 1 base from V and 6 from J, leaving 22 bases between them. The CDR3 has 17 residues.

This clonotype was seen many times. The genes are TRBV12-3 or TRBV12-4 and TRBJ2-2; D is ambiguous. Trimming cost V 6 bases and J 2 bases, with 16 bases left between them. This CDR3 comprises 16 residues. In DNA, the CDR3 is TGTGCCAGCAGCCCCTTCCCGACCAGCAACACCGGGGAGCTGTTTTTT. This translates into CASSPFPTSNTGELFF.

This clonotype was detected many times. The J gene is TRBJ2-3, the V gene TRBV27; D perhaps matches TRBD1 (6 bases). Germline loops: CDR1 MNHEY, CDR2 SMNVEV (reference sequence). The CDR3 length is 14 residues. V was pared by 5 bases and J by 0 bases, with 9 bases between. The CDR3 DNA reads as TGTGCCAGCAGTACGGGACAAAGCACAGATACGCAGTATTTT. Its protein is CASSTGQSTDTQYF.

The CDR3 is CASSEGTPYNEQFF. CDR3 nucleotide sequence: TGTGCCAGCAGCGAGGGGACACCATACAATGAGCAGTTCTTC. The V call is TRBV6-1, the J call TRBJ2-1, with D possibly being TRBD1 (6 bases). The germline V gene has CDR1 MNHNS and CDR2 SASEGT. The ends were cut back, 6 bases at V and 4 bases at J, with 13 bases in the middle. The CDR3 extends over 14 amino acids.

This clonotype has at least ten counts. CDR3 DNA sequence: TGTGCCAGCAGCCAAGATGGGGGCAGGAATGAAAAACTGTTTTTT. It encodes CASSQDGGRNEKLFF. The chain couples TRBV14 to TRBJ1-4, with a possible D match to TRBD1 (6 bases). Looked up from germline, CDR1 is SGHDN and CDR2 is FVKESK. This CDR3 contains 15 residues. V was clipped by 0 bases and J by 5 bases, with 10 bases between them.

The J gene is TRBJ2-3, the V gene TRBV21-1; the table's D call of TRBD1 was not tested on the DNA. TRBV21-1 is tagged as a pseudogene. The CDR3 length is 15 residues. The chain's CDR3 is CATPSRDKGPDTQYF. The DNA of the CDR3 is TGTGCCACGCCTTCCCGGGACAAAGGTCCAGATACGCAGTATTTT.

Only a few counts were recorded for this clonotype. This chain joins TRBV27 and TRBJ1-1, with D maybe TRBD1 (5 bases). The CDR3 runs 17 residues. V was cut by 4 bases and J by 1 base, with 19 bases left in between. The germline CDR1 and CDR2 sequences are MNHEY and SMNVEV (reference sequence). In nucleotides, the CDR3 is TGTGCCAGCAGTTACCTGGGGGGTGGGTTGAGGAACACTGAAGCTTTCTTT. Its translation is CASSYLGGGLRNTEAFF.

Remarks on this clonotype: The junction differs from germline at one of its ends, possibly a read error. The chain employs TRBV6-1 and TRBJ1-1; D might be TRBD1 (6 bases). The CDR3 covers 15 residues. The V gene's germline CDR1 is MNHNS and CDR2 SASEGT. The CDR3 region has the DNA TGTGCCAGCAGAGAATCAGGGGTGATAAACAATGAAGCTTTCTTT. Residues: CASRESGVINNEAFF.

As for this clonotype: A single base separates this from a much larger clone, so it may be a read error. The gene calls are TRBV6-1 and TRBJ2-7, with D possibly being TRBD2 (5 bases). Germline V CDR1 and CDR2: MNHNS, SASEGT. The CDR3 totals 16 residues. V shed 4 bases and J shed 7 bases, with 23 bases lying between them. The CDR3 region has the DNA TGTGCCAGCAGTGGCACGCATGCGGGCCCGAGGGAAGAGCAGTACTTC. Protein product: CASSGTHAGPREEQYF.

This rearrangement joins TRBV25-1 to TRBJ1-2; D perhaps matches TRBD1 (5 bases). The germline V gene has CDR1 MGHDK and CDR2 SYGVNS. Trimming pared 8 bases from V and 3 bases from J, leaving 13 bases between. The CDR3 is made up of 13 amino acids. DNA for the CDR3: TGTGCCAGCCGGAGGGGTGTCGACTATGGCTACACCTTC. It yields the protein CASRRGVDYGYTF.

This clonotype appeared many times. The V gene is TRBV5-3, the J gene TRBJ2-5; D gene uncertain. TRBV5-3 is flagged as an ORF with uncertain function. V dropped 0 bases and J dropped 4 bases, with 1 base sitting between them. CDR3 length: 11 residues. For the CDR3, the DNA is TGTGCCAGAAGCTTGGGAGAGACCCAGTACTTC. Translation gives CARSLGETQYF.

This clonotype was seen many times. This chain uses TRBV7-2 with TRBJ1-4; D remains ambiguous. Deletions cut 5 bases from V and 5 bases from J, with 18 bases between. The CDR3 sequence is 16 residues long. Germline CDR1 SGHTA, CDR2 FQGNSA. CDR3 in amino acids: CASSRGVLAPNEKLFF. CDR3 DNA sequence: TGTGCCAGCAGCCGGGGAGTTCTGGCCCCCAATGAAAAACTGTTTTTT.

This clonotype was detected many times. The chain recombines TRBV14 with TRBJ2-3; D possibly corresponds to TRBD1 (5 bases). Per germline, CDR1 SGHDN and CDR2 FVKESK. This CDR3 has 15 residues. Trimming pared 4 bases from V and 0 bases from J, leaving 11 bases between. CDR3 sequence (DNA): TGTGCCAGCAGCCCCCAGGGTCTCAGCACAGATACGCAGTATTTT. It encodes CASSPQGLSTDTQYF.